Below, one TCR beta chain is given with its context. This clonotype was seen more than once but under ten times. This clone's antigen is unknown. No qualities accompany the bases; no much larger clone lies one base away. Any patient with an uncontrolled infection, another autoimmune disease, pregnancy or lactation was excluded. Diagnoses relied on clinical symptoms, serum thyroxine and TRAb, thyroid ultrasound and orbital computed tomography. Total RNA was extracted using Trizol reagent, and RNA quality was assessed on an Agilent 2100 Bioanalyzer. The data were obtained in a study of T cells in Graves' hyperthyroidism and ophthalmopathy (dated by TCRdb to between 2018 and 2021). About the full investigation: To identify distinguishing TCR V-J signatures, a discovery cohort of about 100 patients was used, comprising 40 to 45 with Graves' ophthalmopathy and approximately 57 with stable Graves' hyperthyroidism. Once sampling was done, hyperthyroidism patients were given methimazole at a starting dose of 30 mg daily, whereas ophthalmopathy patients were given high-dose intravenous methylprednisolone. Prospective prediction of ophthalmopathy was tested in an independent validation cohort consisting of 18 to 20 hyperthyroidism patients and about 17 patients who later progressed to ophthalmopathy. The paper reports TCR Vbeta CDR3 sequencing of some 140 peripheral blood samples: under 45 ophthalmopathy, about 75 hyperthyroidism and approximately 17 progressor patients. The study also compared thyroid tissue and blood T-cell repertoires from several Graves' hyperthyroidism patients. The roughly 91 discovery patients were randomly divided into training and test sets at a 7:3 ratio. Results the study describes overall, beyond this receptor: In validation, the model predicted progression to ophthalmopathy with over 65% sensitivity and around 72% specificity, a median of around 6.6 months before onset. Ophthalmopathy was separated from stable hyperthyroidism by a 13 V-J signature model, with approximately 86% sensitivity and roughly 84% specificity obtained in cross-validation and 80%/75% obtained in testing. Sample size was not statistically predetermined, and investigators were not blinded to group allocation. Most expanded thyroid clonotypes (frequency above 0.001) were also detected in blood, a finding suggesting that blood repertoires may reflect thyroid immune responses.

In the germline V gene (reference sequence), CDR1 corresponds to MNHNY and CDR2 to SVGAGI. Inclusive of the bounding cysteine and phenylalanine, the CDR3 is 14 residues long. Kept here is only the CDR3 DNA, which spans 42 bases and is read in frame from base 1. V trim: 0 bases; J trim: 5 bases; unmatched bases: 1. The TCR beta CDR3 regions were amplified from RNA transcripts. For the first round of RT-PCR on the TCR CDR3, the HTBI primer set was used together with the Qiagen OneStep RT-PCR kit. The libraries were constructed in a second round of multiplex PCR and then size-selected and purified. Libraries were sequenced paired-end with 100 bp reads on an Illumina HiSeq2000. The original pipeline was this. SOAPnuke was used to process the raw data, removing reads that contained adapters or uncalled bases, had a mean Phred below 15, or lacked an exact match to the constant primer or identifier. High-quality paired reads were merged using COPE v1.2.5, and each unique nucleotide sequence was defined as a clonotype. MiTCR v1.1 was used to align the clonotypes against IMGT TRBV, TRBD and TRBJ reference segments. Only V-J combinations with frequency above 0.0001, covering 99% to 99.2% of repertoires, were analysed. The TCS score was defined as F50 (clonal expansion) divided by E x V (chaos), with BLOSUM62-based TCRdist calculated between CDR3 peptides within each V-J. Welch's t-statistics and random forest reduced 514 V-J features to about 12, which were used in a naive Bayes classifier (R e1071). The similarity between thyroid and blood repertoires was quantified using the Morisita-Horn index. TCRdb's own reprocessing of the public reads used fastp at Q25 and MiXCR and kept productive beta chains. CDR3 protein duplicates are merged, each entry listing the most common genes and DNA. Clone size and V and J calls follow TCRdb, not the original study. This sample has hundreds of thousands of distinct CDR3 sequences in its table, and roughly 46% of those were observed once. The top ten hold under 8% of the sample.

The receptor chain draws on TRBV6-6 and TRBJ2-7, with 10 bases matching TRBD2. Sequencing was done on a sample of peripheral blood or thyroid tissue (not recorded which). This TCR derives from an adult man with Graves' disease, either hyperthyroidism or ophthalmopathy (not recorded which). The sequenced DNA is TGTGCCAGCAGTTACTCGCTAGCGGGAGACGAGCAGTACTTC. The encoded protein is CASSYSLAGDEQYF.